The 12 T cell receptor beta chains below were found in one sample sequenced in a study of tumor and adjacent non-tumor tissue in lung cancer. The template was RNA from unsorted bulk tissue. The normal lung tissue was taken more than 3 cm from the tumor edge. A modified ARM-PCR protocol with three rounds of nested PCR amplified TCRbeta. TCRdb passed the multiplex PCR reads through MiXCR, listing each CDR3 protein once. Here the sample spans under 75,000 distinct CDR3 sequences, nearly 70% being singletons. The specimen was distant non-tumor lung tissue. Receptor source: a woman aged 45-65 years with non-small cell lung cancer.

Note on this clonotype: Being one base from a much bigger clone, this may be a read error. Lacking the conserved final phenylalanine or tryptophan, this CDR3 likely reflects a read error. The chain joins TRBV20-1 to TRBJ2-2; D is undetermined. The V end was cut by 5 bases, the J end by 0 bases, with 7 bases between. The CDR3 sequence is 13 residues long. Germline CDR1 and CDR2: DFQATT and SNEGSKA (reference sequence). The CDR3 bases are TGCAGTGCTCAACAAGCGAACACCGGGGAGCTGTTTCTT. Amino acids: CSAQQANTGELFL.

With regard to this clonotype: Given a much more abundant clone one base away, this may be a read error. This chain connects TRBV6-5 to TRBJ2-7; 7 positions match TRBD2. This CDR3 contains 12 residues. From germline, CDR1 is MNHEY and CDR2 SVGAGI. The CDR3 nucleotides are TGTGCCAGCAGCGGGAGGCTGCACGAGCAGCACTTC. This codes for CASSGRLHEQHF.

On this clonotype itself: Sequence at one end of the junction differs from germline and may be a read error. The genes are TRBV5-4 and TRBJ1-1; 7 bases match TRBD1. Germline assignment: CDR1 SGHNT and CDR2 YYREEE (reference sequence). The CDR3 contains 17 residues. In DNA, the CDR3 is TGTGCCAGCAACTTGGCTACCGGCAGGGGGGGGAGCACTGAAGCTTTCTTT. This codes for CASNLATGRGGSTEAFF.

To note about this clonotype: A junction end diverges from the germline sequence, so it may reflect a read error. The V call is TRBV10-3, the J call TRBJ2-3, with 10 nucleotides matching TRBD1. Per the germline V gene, CDR1 is ENHRY and CDR2 is SYGVKD. The CDR3 covers 15 residues. Here the CDR3 DNA reads TGTGTCATCAGAGAAAGACAGGGGGCCACAGATACGCAGTATTTT. Residues: CVIRERQGATDTQYF.

The chain employs TRBV7-2 and TRBJ2-1, with 12 bases fitting TRBD1. The CDR3 runs 15 residues. CDR1 and CDR2 (germline): SGHTA, FQGNSA. V lost 6 bases and J lost 9; bases outside the gene matches: 9. CDR3 loop: CASRPGTGGAGEQFF. The CDR3, as DNA: TGTGCCAGCAGACCCGGGACAGGGGGCGCGGGTGAGCAGTTCTTC.

Note on this clonotype: At one end the junction does not follow the germline gene, possibly because of a read error. The chain carries TRBV20-1 and TRBJ2-7, with 9 nucleotides matching TRBD2. CDR1 and CDR2 from the germline V gene are DFQATT and SNEGSKA (reference sequence). The CDR3 is 15 residues long. The chain's CDR3 is CSTRDHGSGRYEQYF. Written as DNA, the CDR3 is TGCAGTACTAGAGATCATGGGAGCGGGAGGTACGAGCAGTACTTC.

This clonotype has a count of ten or more. V usage is TRBV28 and J usage is TRBJ1-2; no clear D. Per germline, CDR1 MDHEN and CDR2 SYDVKM. Trimming removed 1 base from V and 8 bases from J, with 5 bases in between. The CDR3 extends over 11 amino acids. This CDR3 is CASSLFDGYTF. For the CDR3, the DNA is TGTGCCAGCAGTTTATTTGACGGCTACACCTTC.

This clonotype has at least ten counts. The chain links TRBV6-6 to TRBJ2-7; D ambiguous. V was trimmed by 2 bases and J by 3 bases, leaving 8 bases between them. This CDR3 has 13 amino acids. The germline gives CDR1 MNHNY, CDR2 SVGAGI (reference sequence). The CDR3 DNA reads TGTGCCAGCAGTTACCAGGCTGGCTACGAGCAGTACTTC. Translation: CASSYQAGYEQYF.

As regards this clonotype: A much larger clone lies a single base off, so this may be a read error. This chain joins TRBV29-1 and TRBJ1-2; 7 bases line up with TRBD1. This CDR3 is 14 amino acids long. CDR1 and CDR2 (germline): SQVTM, ANQGSEA. The CDR3 region is CSVEQWDSNYSYTF. The CDR3 bases are TGCAGCGTTGAGCAGTGGGACAGCAACTATAGCTACACCTTC.

This clonotype has more than one count but fewer than ten. This may stem from a read error, because a much larger clone lies one nucleotide away. J is TRBJ2-3 and V is TRBV12-3 or TRBV12-4; tentatively, D is TRBD1 (6 bases). The ends were cut back, 3 bases at V and 0 bases at J, with 10 bases in the middle. The CDR3 is 15 residues long. This chain's CDR3 is CASSFGGFSTDTQYF. CDR3 coding DNA: TGTGCCAGCAGTTTTGGGGGCTTTAGCACAGATACGCAGTATTTT.

The V call is TRBV20-1, the J call TRBJ2-7, with 10 bases aligning to TRBD2. V trimming: 1 base; J trimming: 8 bases; junction bases outside the gene matches: 11. Germline V gives CDR1 DFQATT, CDR2 SNEGSKA (reference sequence). This CDR3 is built from 15 residues. CDR3 in DNA: TGCAGTGCTAGAGTCCAACTAGCGGGATGGTACAAGCAGTACTTC. Amino acids: CSARVQLAGWYKQYF.

This clonotype was seen only once. This clone may be a read error of a much larger clone one base away. J is TRBJ1-2 and V is TRBV12-3 or TRBV12-4, with D uncertain. This CDR3 is built from 13 residues. This chain's CDR3 is CANSLQTLSGYTF. CDR3 in DNA: TGTGCCAACAGTTTACAAACCCTCTCTGGCTACACCTTC.